This T cell receptor (beta chain) was documented in a study of T cell responses to AZD1222 COVID-19 vaccine. Findings and limits, study-wide: After two AZD1222 doses, spike-specific TCR breadth and depth rose versus day 0. At baseline, just 5 or 6 AZD1222 recipients tested seropositive.

Points on this clone: As yet, its antigen is unknown.

The assay was immunoSEQ multiplex PCR, and TCRdb's table has in-frame clones only and misses some. The sample records under 150,000 clones, around 93% being singletons. The J segment lost 0 bases and the V segment lost 4 bases, leaving 16 bases of the junction unmatched. The germline V gene encodes CDR1 SGHTS and CDR2 YDEGEE. This CDR3 has 19 amino acids. Sequences were derived from peripheral blood, sampled on day 0 of AZD1222 vaccination. This receptor was obtained from an adult in good health. V is TRBV5-8 and J is TRBJ2-1; 7 bases fit TRBD2. This CDR3 reads CASSPIFGGTRGSYNEQFF. The CDR3 DNA reads TGTGCCAGCAGCCCAATATTCGGGGGGACCCGAGGCTCCTACAATGAGCAGTTCTTC.